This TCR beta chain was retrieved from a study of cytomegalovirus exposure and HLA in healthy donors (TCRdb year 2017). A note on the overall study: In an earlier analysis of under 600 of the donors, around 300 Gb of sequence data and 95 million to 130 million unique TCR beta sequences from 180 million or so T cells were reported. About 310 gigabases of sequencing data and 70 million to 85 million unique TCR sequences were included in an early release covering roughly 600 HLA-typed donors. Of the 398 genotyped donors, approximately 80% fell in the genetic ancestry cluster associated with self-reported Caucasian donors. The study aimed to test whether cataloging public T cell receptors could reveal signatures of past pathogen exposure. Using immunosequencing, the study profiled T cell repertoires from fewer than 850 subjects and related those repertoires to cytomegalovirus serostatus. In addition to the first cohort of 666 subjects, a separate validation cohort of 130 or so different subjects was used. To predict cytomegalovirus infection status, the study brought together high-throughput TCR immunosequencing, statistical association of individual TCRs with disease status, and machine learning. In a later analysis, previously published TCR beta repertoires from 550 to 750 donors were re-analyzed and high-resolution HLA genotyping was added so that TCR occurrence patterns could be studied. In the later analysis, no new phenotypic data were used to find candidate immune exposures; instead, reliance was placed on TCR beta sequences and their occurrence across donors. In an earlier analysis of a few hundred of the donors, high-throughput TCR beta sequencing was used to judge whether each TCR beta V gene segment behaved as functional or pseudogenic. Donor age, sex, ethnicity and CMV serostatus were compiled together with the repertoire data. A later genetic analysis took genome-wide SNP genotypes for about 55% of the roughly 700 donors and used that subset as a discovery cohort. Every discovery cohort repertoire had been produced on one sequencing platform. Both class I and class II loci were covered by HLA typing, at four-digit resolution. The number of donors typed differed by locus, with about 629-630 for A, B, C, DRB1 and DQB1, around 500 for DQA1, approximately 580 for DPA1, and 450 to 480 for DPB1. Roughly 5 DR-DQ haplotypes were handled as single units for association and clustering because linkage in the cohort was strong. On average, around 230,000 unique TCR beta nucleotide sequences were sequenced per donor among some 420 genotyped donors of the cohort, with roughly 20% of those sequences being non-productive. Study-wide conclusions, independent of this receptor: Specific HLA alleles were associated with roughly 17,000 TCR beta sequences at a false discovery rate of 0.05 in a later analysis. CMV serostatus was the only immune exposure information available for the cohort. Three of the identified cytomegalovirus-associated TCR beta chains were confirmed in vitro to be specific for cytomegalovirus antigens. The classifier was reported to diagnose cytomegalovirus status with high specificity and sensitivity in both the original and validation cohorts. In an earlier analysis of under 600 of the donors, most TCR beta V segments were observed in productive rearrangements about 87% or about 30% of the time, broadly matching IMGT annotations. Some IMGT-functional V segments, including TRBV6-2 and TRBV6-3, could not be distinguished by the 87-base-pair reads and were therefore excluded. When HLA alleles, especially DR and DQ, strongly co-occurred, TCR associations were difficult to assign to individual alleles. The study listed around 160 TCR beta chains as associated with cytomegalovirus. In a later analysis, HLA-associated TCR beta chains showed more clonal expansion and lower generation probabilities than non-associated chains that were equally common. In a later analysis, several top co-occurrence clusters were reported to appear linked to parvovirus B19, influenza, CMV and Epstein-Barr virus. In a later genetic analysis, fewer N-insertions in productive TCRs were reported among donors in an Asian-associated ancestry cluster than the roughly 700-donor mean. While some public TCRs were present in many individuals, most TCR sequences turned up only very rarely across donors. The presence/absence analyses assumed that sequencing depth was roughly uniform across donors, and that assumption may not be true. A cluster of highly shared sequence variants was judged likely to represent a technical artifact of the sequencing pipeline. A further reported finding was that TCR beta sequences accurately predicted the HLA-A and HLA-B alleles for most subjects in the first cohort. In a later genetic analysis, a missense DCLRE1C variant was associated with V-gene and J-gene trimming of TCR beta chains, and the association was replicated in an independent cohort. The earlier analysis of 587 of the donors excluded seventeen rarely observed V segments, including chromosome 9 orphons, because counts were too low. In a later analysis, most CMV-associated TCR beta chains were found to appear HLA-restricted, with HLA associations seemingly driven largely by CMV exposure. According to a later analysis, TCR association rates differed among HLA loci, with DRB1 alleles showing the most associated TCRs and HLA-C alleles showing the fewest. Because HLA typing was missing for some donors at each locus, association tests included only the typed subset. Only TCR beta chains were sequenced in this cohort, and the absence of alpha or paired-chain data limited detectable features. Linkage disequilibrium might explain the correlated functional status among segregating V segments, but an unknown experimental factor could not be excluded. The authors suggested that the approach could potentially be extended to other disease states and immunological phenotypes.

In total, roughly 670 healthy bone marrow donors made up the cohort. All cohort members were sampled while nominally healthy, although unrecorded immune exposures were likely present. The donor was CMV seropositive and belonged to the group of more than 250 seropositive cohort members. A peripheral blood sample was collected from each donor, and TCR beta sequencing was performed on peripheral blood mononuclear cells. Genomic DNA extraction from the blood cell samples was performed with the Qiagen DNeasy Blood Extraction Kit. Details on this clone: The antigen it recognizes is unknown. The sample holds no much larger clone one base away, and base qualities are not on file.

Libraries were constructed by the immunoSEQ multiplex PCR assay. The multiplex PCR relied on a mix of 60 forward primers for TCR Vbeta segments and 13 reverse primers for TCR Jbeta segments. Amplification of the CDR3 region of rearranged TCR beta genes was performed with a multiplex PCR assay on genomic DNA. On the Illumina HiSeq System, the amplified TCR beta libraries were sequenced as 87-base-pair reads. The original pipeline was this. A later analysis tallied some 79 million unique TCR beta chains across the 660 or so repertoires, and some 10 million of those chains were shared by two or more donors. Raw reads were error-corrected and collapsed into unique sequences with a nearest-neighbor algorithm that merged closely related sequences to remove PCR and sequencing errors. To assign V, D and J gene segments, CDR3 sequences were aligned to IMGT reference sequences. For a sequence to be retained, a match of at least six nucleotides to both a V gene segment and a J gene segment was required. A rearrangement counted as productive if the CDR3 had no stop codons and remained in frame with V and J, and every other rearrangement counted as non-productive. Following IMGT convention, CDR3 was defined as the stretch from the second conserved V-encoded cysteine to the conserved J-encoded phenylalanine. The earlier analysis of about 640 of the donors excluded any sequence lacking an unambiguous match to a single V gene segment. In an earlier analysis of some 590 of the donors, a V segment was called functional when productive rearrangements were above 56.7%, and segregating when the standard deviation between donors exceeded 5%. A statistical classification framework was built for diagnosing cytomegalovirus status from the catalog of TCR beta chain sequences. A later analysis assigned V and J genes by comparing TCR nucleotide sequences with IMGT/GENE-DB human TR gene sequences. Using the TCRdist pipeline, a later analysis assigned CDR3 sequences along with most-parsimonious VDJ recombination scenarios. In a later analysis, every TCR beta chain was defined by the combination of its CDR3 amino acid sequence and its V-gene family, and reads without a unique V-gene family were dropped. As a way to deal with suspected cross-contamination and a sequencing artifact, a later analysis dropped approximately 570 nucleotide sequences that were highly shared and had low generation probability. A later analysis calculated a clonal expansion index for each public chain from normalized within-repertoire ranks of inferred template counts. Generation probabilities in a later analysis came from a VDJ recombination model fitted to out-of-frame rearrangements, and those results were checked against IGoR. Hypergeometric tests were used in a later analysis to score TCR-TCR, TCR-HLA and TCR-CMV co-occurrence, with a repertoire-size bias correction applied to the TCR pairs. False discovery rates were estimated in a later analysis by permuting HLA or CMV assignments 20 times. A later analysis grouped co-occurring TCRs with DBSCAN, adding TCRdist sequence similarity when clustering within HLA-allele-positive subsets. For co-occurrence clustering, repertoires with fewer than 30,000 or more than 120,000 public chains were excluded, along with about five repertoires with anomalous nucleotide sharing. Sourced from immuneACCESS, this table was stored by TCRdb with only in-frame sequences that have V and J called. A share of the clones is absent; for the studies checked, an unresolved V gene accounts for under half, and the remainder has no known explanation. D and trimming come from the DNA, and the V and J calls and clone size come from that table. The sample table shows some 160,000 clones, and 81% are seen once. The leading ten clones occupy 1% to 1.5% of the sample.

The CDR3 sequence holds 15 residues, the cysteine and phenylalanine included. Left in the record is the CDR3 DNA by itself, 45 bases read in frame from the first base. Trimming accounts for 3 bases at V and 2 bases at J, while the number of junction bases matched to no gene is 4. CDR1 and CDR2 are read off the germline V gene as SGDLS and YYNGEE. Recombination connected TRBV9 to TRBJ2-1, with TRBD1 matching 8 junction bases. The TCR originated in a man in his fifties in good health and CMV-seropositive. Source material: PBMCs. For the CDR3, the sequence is CASSARTGPYNEQFF. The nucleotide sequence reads TGTGCCAGCAGCGCCCGGACAGGGCCCTACAATGAGCAGTTCTTC.